This passage covers 14 T cell receptor beta chains from one sample sequenced in a study of CD8 T cells in ankylosing spondylitis. TCRdb re-called the 5' RACE reads with MiXCR, one entry per CDR3 protein. The sample contains roughly 230,000 distinct CDR3 sequences, roughly 8.2% of which appear only once. Source material: blood, either unsorted or a sorted T cell fraction (not recorded which). These receptors all stem from a female donor with ankylosing spondylitis or in good health (not recorded which).

There are many counts of this clonotype. The chain couples TRBV6-2 or TRBV6-3 to TRBJ2-7; D tentatively reads TRBD1 or TRBD2 (5 bases each). V shed 1 base and J shed 2 bases, with 12 bases lying between them. This CDR3 is built from 15 residues. The V gene's germline CDR1 is MNHEY and CDR2 SVGEGT. Here the CDR3 reads CASSYLGTETYEQYF. For the CDR3, the DNA is TGTGCCAGCAGTTACTTGGGGACGGAGACCTACGAGCAGTACTTC.

This clonotype came up many times. V and J are TRBV29-1 and TRBJ2-3, with a possible D match to TRBD2 (5 bases). Germline assignment: CDR1 SQVTM and CDR2 ANQGSEA. Trimming shortened V by 7 bases and J by 1 base, and 6 bases separated the two germline ends. This CDR3 spans 11 amino acids. The DNA for the CDR3 is TGCAGCGGTAGCGGCACAGATACGCAGTATTTT. Protein product: CSGSGTDTQYF.

In its sample, this clonotype was seen many times. The gene calls are TRBV12-5 and TRBJ1-5; D remains unclear. CDR3 length: 14 amino acids. CDR1 is LGHNT, CDR2 FRNRAP, per germline. Trimming left V 5 bases short and J 4 bases short, with 12 bases between. This chain's CDR3 is CASGPSVGNQPQHF. The CDR3 coding sequence is TGTGCTAGTGGTCCTTCGGTCGGTAATCAGCCCCAGCATTTT.

The table lists this clonotype with a count of one. A much larger clonotype is one base distant, so this may be a read error. The V gene is TRBV20-1, the J gene TRBJ2-7; D remains ambiguous. Trimming took 5 bases from V and 4 from J, leaving 12 bases between them. CDR1 and CDR2 from the germline V gene are DFQATT and SNEGSKA (reference sequence). This CDR3 has 12 residues. The CDR3 is CSAWVSRYEQYF. The CDR3 DNA follows: TGCAGTGCTTGGGTCAGTAGATACGAGCAGTACTTC.

This clonotype has only a few counts. A much more abundant neighbour one base away suggests this may be a read error. The gene calls are TRBV12-3 or TRBV12-4 and TRBJ2-1, with a tentative D call TRBD2 (5 bases). This CDR3 has 15 residues. The germline V and J ends were trimmed by 3 bases and 3 bases, with 12 bases remaining between them. The CDR3 nucleotides read TGTGCCAGCAGTTTTGGCAAGCGGAGCTACAATGAGCAGTTCTTC. Encoded protein: CASSFGKRSYNEQFF.

At least ten counts were recorded for this clonotype. This chain joins TRBV7-3 and TRBJ2-1; tentative D call: TRBD2 (5 bases). The CDR3 is made up of 16 amino acids. V lost 5 bases to trimming and J lost 1 base, with 15 bases between them. Germline CDR1 SGHTA, CDR2 FQGTGA. The CDR3 DNA is TGTGCCAGCAGCCCCCAGGTAGCGACGTCCTACAATGAGCAGTTCTTC. It codes for CASSPQVATSYNEQFF.

This clonotype was detected many times. This chain uses TRBV5-1 with TRBJ1-5; possibly TRBD1 for D (6 bases). Looked up from germline, CDR1 is SGHRS and CDR2 is YFSETQ. The V end was cut by 2 bases, the J end by 6 bases, with 15 bases between. CDR3 length: 15 amino acids. CDR3 loop: CASSLGGARGQPQHF. DNA of the CDR3: TGCGCCAGCAGCTTAGGGGGGGCGCGGGGTCAGCCCCAGCATTTT.

J is TRBJ2-2 and V is TRBV5-1; 7 nucleotides line up with TRBD2. The length of the CDR3 is 14 residues. Germline values: CDR1 SGHRS, CDR2 YFSETQ. Trimming took 0 bases from V and 10 from J; bases not matched to a gene: 6. The CDR3: CASSLEPGREELFF. CDR3 in DNA: TGCGCCAGCAGCTTGGAACCAGGGAGGGAGGAGCTGTTTTTT.

In its sample, this clonotype was seen many times. The CDR3 bases are TGTGCCAGCAGTTACTCGAGAACACGGAGGGTGAGCACAGATACGCAGTATTTT. It specifies CASSYSRTRRVSTDTQYF. The chain combines TRBV6-5 with TRBJ2-3, with TRBD2 as a possible D gene (6 bases). Trimming removed 0 bases from V and 0 bases from J, with 16 bases in between. The germline gives CDR1 MNHEY, CDR2 SVGAGI. The CDR3 loop spans 18 amino acids.

This clonotype was seen repeatedly, ten times or more. The V and J genes are TRBV28 and TRBJ2-5; D is unclear. The germline CDR1 and CDR2 sequences are MDHEN and SYDVKM. The V end lost 3 bases, the J end lost 4 bases, and 12 bases lay between the germline ends. The CDR3 is 14 residues long. The CDR3, as DNA: TGTGCCAGCAGTTTCCTTGACGGCGGAGAGACCCAGTACTTC. Encoded protein: CASSFLDGGETQYF. The whole variable domain, remainder taken from reference TRBV28 and TRBJ2-5, is DVKVTQSSRYLVKRTGEKVFLECVQDMDHENMFWYRQDPGLGLRLIYFSYDVKMKEKGDIPEGYSVSREKKERFSLILESASTNQTSMYLCASSFLDGGETQYFGPGTRLLVL.

This clonotype was recorded many times. The gene calls are TRBV6-5 and TRBJ2-5, with D uncertain. The CDR3 runs 14 residues. Per germline, CDR1 MNHEY and CDR2 SVGAGI. The V end was cut by 1 base, the J end by 1 base, with 7 bases between. This chain's CDR3 is CASSYYGPQETQYF. Here the CDR3 DNA reads TGTGCCAGCAGTTACTACGGCCCCCAAGAGACCCAGTACTTC.

This clonotype occurred a few times. The chain links TRBV19 to TRBJ2-1; D unclear. V was pared by 5 bases and J by 7 bases, with 12 bases between. The CDR3 loop spans 13 amino acids. Per the germline V gene, CDR1 is LNHDA and CDR2 is SQIVND (reference sequence). The CDR3 reads CASSPRPVNEQFF. CDR3 coding DNA: TGTGCCAGTAGTCCTCGCCCCGTGAATGAGCAGTTCTTC.

This clonotype appeared many times. The chain joins TRBV12-5 to TRBJ2-3; weak D call: TRBD1 (6 bases). Between the trimmed V and J ends, which lost 2 bases and 6 bases, there was a span of 9 bases. Germline lookup yields CDR1 LGHNT and CDR2 FRNRAP. The CDR3 is 13 amino acids. For the CDR3, the DNA is TGTGCTAGTGGTTTGAACAGGGCGGATACGCAGTATTTT. Protein sequence: CASGLNRADTQYF. Full variable domain (rest looked up from reference TRBV12-5 and TRBJ2-3): DARVTQTPRHKVTEMGQEVTMRCQPILGHNTVFWYRQTMMQGLELLAYFRNRAPLDDSGMPKDRFSAEMPDATLATLKIQPSEPRDSAVYFCASGLNRADTQYFGPGTRLTVL.

This clonotype was counted at least ten times. J is TRBJ2-7 and V is TRBV20-1; 10 bases match TRBD1. Germline assignment: CDR1 DFQATT and CDR2 SNEGSKA (reference sequence). CDR3 length equals 15 residues. J gave up 6 bases and V 5 bases, and 13 bases lay outside the gene matches. The CDR3 DNA sequence: TGCAGTGCTTCCCGACAGGGGGCCCTCGCAGGCGAGCAGTACTTC. It specifies CSASRQGALAGEQYF.